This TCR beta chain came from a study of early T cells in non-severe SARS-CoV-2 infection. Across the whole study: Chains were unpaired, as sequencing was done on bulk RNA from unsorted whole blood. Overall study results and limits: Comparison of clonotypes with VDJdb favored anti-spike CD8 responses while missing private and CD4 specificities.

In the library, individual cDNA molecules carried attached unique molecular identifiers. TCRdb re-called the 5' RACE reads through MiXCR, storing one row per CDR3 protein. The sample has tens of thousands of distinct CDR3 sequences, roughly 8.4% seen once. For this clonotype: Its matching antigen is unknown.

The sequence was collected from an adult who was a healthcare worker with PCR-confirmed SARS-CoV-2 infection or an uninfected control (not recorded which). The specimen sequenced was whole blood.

CDR3 in amino acids: CSARGSSSTDTQYF. The CDR3 region has the DNA TGCAGTGCTAGGGGGTCTTCTAGCACAGATACGCAGTATTTT. The rearrangement links TRBV20-1 to TRBJ2-3; D not certain. This CDR3 spans 14 amino acids. V lost 3 bases and J lost 0, with 10 bases in between. Germline loops: CDR1 DFQATT, CDR2 SNEGSKA (reference sequence).